One sample yielded the 18 T cell receptor beta chains listed below, sequenced in a study of tissue T cells after allogeneic stem cell transplantation. The repertoire was sequenced with immunoSEQ multiplex PCR; TCRdb's copy has only in-frame clones and lacks some. The sample consists of approximately 30,000 clones, less than 90% of them appearing once. Sequenced material: blood, taken before transplantation. The source of these receptors is a woman between 18 and 55 years old who later had graft-versus-host disease after an allogeneic stem cell transplant.

This clone was seen a few times. The CDR3, as DNA: TGTGCCAGCCACCCGACGCGGGGAACGGGAGAAAAACTGTTTTTT. It codes for CASHPTRGTGEKLFF. The genes are TRBV2 and TRBJ1-4; D gene uncertain. V lost 8 bases, J lost 8 bases, and 21 bases lay in between. Germline V gene sequence: CDR1 SNHLY, CDR2 FYNNEI. This CDR3 spans 15 amino acids.

The chain couples TRBV11-3 to TRBJ2-1; TRBD2 matches at 8 bases. V gave up 1 base and J gave up 3 bases; unmatched junction bases: 5. The CDR3 runs 16 residues. Germline assignment: CDR1 SGHNT and CDR2 YENEEA. As DNA, the CDR3 is TGTGCCAGCAGCTTAGGGCGGGAGGACTACTACAATGAGCAGTTCTTC. Translated: CASSLGREDYYNEQFF.

Note on this clone: Other nucleotide sequences in the sample specify the same CDR3. J is TRBJ2-7 and V is TRBV6-1; 12 nucleotides line up with TRBD2. In germline, CDR1 is MNHNS, CDR2 SASEGT. The CDR3 is 15 residues long. The V segment lost 1 base and the J segment 4 bases; nucleotides outside the gene matches: 2. CDR3 bases: TGTGCCAGCAGTGAAGAGACTAGCGGGAGTTACGAGCAGTACTTC. It codes for CASSEETSGSYEQYF.

CDR3 sequence: CASSKEIEAFF. CDR3 nucleotides: TGTGCCAGCAGTAAAGAGATTGAAGCTTTCTTT. The chain is built from TRBV28 and TRBJ1-1; D not certain. The CDR3 has 11 residues. Germline V gene sequence: CDR1 MDHEN, CDR2 SYDVKM. V was shortened by 5 bases and J by 7 bases, with 8 bases between the two germline ends. Variable domain in full (rest from reference TRBV28 and TRBJ1-1): DVKVTQSSRYLVKRTGEKVFLECVQDMDHENMFWYRQDPGLGLRLIYFSYDVKMKEKGDIPEGYSVSREKKERFSLILESASTNQTSMYLCASSKEIEAFFGQGTRLTVV.

The rearrangement links TRBV6-2 or TRBV6-3 to TRBJ2-1, with TRBD2 identical over 9 bases. The CDR3 totals 14 residues. The junction had 3 bases not matched to a gene; V was cut back by 6 bases and J by 3 bases. Germline assignment: CDR1 MNHEY and CDR2 SVGEGT. CDR3 sequence reads: CASRPSGVYNEQFF. DNA of the CDR3: TGTGCCAGCAGGCCTAGCGGGGTCTACAATGAGCAGTTCTTC.

The J gene is TRBJ2-7, the V gene TRBV5-1; TRBD2 might be the D (5 bases). The CDR3 covers 14 residues. CDR1 is SGHRS and CDR2 is YFSETQ in the germline V gene. V gave up 1 base and J gave up 2 bases, with 10 bases separating them. The CDR3 loop reads CASSLIALTYEQYF. DNA for the CDR3: TGCGCCAGCAGCTTGATAGCGCTTACCTACGAGCAGTACTTC.

This clone was seen a handful of times. This rearrangement joins TRBV4-1 to TRBJ1-6, with 9 bases matching TRBD1. Trimming at V came to 3 bases and at J to 10 bases, leaving 10 bases not matched to a gene. Germline CDR1 MGHRA, CDR2 YSYEKL. This CDR3 is 16 amino acids long. The CDR3 here is CASSHPPRQGESPLHF. The CDR3 nucleotides are TGCGCCAGCAGCCATCCACCTCGACAGGGGGAATCACCCCTCCACTTT.

In its sample, this clone was seen once. The chain is built from TRBV7-2 and TRBJ2-2; possible D gene TRBD1, 6 bases. Trimming shortened V by 5 bases and J by 7 bases, and 8 bases separated the two germline ends. CDR1 SGHTA and CDR2 FQGNSA come from the germline V gene. There are 12 residues in the CDR3. The CDR3 here is CASSKQGGELFF. The CDR3 bases are TGTGCCAGCAGCAAACAGGGCGGGGAGCTGTTTTTT.

The gene calls are TRBV5-1 and TRBJ1-1, with a possible D match to TRBD1 (5 bases). The CDR3 spans 15 residues. The V gene lost 0 bases and the J gene lost 1 base, with 10 bases spanning the gap. From germline, CDR1 is SGHRS and CDR2 YFSETQ. This CDR3 is CASSLDGRANTEAFF. CDR3 nucleotides: TGCGCCAGCAGCTTGGACGGCAGGGCGAACACTGAAGCTTTCTTT. Complete variable domain (other parts from reference TRBV5-1 and TRBJ1-1): KAGVTQTPRYLIKTRGQQVTLSCSPISGHRSVSWYQQTPGQGLQFLFEYFSETQRNKGNFPGRFSGRQFSNSRSEMNVSTLELGDSALYLCASSLDGRANTEAFFGQGTRLTVV.

The chain carries TRBV5-5 and TRBJ2-1; the D call may be TRBD1 or TRBD2 (5 bases each). CDR3 length: 16 amino acids. Germline lookup yields CDR1 SGHKS and CDR2 YYEKEE (reference sequence). Trimming pared 5 bases from V and 9 bases from J, leaving 24 bases between. The CDR3 protein is CASRTRTGTPRLEQFF. DNA for the CDR3: TGTGCCAGCAGAACCAGAACCGGGACCCCAAGGCTTGAGCAGTTCTTC.

This chain uses TRBV5-1 with TRBJ2-7; D is ambiguous. V was shortened by 1 base and J by 2 bases, with 7 bases between the two germline ends. The CDR3 has 13 residues. The germline V gene has CDR1 SGHRS and CDR2 YFSETQ. DNA of the CDR3: TGCGCCAGCAGCTTGAGCAGCCCCTACGAGCAGTACTTC. The encoded protein is CASSLSSPYEQYF.

The chain uses TRBV2 and TRBJ1-2; maybe TRBD1 (6 bases). Looked up from germline, CDR1 is SNHLY and CDR2 is FYNNEI. V was pared by 6 bases and J by 4 bases, with 15 bases between. The CDR3 is made up of 14 amino acids. The CDR3 loop is CASSALDSPYGYTF. The DNA for the CDR3 is TGTGCCAGCAGCGCTCTGGACAGCCCCTATGGCTACACCTTC.

This chain links TRBV10-3 with TRBJ1-1; D is perhaps TRBD1 (6 bases). CDR1 is ENHRY, CDR2 SYGVKD, per germline. Trimming left V 5 bases short and J 0 bases short, with 16 bases between. The CDR3 is 16 residues long. DNA for the CDR3: TGTGCCATCAGTCCCCGGGACACCACGCTGAACACTGAAGCTTTCTTT. Protein product: CAISPRDTTLNTEAFF.

V and J are TRBV27 and TRBJ2-3; the match to TRBD2 covers 12 bases. There are 16 residues in the CDR3. The V gene's germline CDR1 is MNHEY and CDR2 SMNVEV (reference sequence). V shed 1 base and J 6 bases; nucleotides not matched to a gene: 5. Written as DNA, the CDR3 is TGTGCCAGCAGTTTATTGCTAGCGGGGGGGCCGGATACGCAGTATTTT. Protein product: CASSLLLAGGPDTQYF.

The chain combines TRBV6-5 with TRBJ2-1; a weak D match, TRBD2 (6 bases). V was cut by 0 bases and J by 0 bases, with 9 bases left in between. Per germline, CDR1 MNHEY and CDR2 SVGAGI. This CDR3 has 16 residues. The CDR3 sequence is CASSYSGGSSYNEQFF. DNA for the CDR3: TGTGCCAGCAGTTACTCCGGAGGGAGCTCCTACAATGAGCAGTTCTTC.

The chain links TRBV20-1 to TRBJ1-1; 7 bases map to TRBD1. Trimming cost V 6 bases and J 7 bases; bases outside gene matches: 5. There are 11 residues in the CDR3. CDR1 and CDR2 (germline): DFQATT, SNEGSKA (reference sequence). The CDR3 loop reads CSALRDSEAFF. The DNA for the CDR3 is TGCAGTGCCCTCCGGGACAGTGAAGCTTTCTTT.

The V call is TRBV7-9, the J call TRBJ2-1; tentatively, D is TRBD1 (5 bases). Germline V gene sequence: CDR1 SEHNR, CDR2 FQNEAQ (reference sequence). V was shortened by 5 bases and J by 0 bases, with 11 bases between the two germline ends. The CDR3 loop spans 15 amino acids. CDR3 sequence: CASSRQQSSYNEQFF. Written as DNA, the CDR3 is TGTGCCAGCAGCCGACAGCAGAGCTCCTACAATGAGCAGTTCTTC.

The chain joins TRBV29-1 to TRBJ2-3; D remains ambiguous. The CDR3 covers 11 residues. The V and J ends lost 2 bases and 6 bases respectively, with 6 bases between them. Germline V gene sequence: CDR1 SQVTM, CDR2 ANQGSEA. CDR3 in DNA: TGCAGCGTTGAAATTGGGGATACGCAGTATTTT. It is translated as CSVEIGDTQYF.